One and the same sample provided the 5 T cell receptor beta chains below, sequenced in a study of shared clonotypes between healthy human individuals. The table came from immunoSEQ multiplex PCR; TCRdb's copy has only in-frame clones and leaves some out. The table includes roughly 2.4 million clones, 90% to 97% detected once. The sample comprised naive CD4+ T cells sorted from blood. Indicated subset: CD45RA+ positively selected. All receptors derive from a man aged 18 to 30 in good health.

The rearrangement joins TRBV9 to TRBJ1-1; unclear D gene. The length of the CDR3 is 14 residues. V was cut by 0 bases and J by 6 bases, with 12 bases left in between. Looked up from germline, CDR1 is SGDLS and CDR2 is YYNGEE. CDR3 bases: TGTGCCAGCAGCGTAGTCGGGCCAAACTCTGAAGCTTTCTTT. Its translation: CASSVVGPNSEAFF. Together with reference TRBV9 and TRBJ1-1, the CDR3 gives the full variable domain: DSGVTQTPKHLITATGQRVTLRCSPRSGDLSVYWYQQSLDQGLQFLIQYYNGEERAKGNILERFSAQQFPDLHSELNLSSLELGDSALYFCASSVVGPNSEAFFGQGTRLTVV.

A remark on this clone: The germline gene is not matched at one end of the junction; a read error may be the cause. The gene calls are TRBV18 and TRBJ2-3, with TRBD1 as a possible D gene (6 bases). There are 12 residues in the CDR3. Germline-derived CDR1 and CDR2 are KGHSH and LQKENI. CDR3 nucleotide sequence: TGTGCCAGCTCACCCAGGACAGAAACGCAGTATTTT. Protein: CASSPRTETQYF.

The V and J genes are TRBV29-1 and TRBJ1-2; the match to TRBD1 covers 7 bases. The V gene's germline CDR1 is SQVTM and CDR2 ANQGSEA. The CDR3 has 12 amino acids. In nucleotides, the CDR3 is TGCGGGGCCTTAGGGGGCAACTATGGCTACACCTTC. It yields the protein CGALGGNYGYTF.

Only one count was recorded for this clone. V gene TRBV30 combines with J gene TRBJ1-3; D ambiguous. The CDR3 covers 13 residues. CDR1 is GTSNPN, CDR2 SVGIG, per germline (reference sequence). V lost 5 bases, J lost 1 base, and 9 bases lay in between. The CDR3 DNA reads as TGTGCCTGGCCAGGCAGGTCTGGAAACACCATATATTTT. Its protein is CAWPGRSGNTIYF.

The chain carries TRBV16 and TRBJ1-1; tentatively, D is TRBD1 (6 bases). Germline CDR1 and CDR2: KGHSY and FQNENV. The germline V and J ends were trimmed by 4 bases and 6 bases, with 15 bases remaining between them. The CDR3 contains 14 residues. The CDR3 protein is CASSPLQQGSEAFF. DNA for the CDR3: TGTGCCAGCAGCCCCCTCCAACAGGGTTCTGAAGCTTTCTTT.